The present T cell receptor beta chain was sequenced within a study of CXCR3-negative and CXCR3-positive naive CD8 T cells (dated by TCRdb to between 2018 and 2020). Turning to the overall study: In total, about 140 million TRB reads were obtained, or roughly 1.5 +/- 0.3 million reads per library. The diversity and physicochemical repertoire analyses included ten to eleven donors pooled from two independent experiments. The TRBV-TRBJ cluster analysis covered naive subsets from 5 donors and memory cells from 3 donors. Beyond this particular receptor, the publication reports: Compared with CXCR3-negative naive cells, CXCR3-positive naive cells had TRB CDR3s with higher hydrophobicity (lower Kidera factor 4), lower energy, and higher strength and volume indices. Within the same donor, TRBV-TRBJ usage looked similar between naive CXCR3-negative and CXCR3-positive cells, but memory cells had distinct patterns. Because CXCR3 expression was partially decreased after cryopreservation, freshly isolated PBMCs were used for most assays. Comparably high repertoire diversity was found in both naive subsets, whereas much lower repertoire diversity was found in memory CD8+ T cells. Because surface CD5, which is linked to self-reactivity in mice, was comparable between the naive subsets, TCR interaction strength was also inferred from the physicochemical properties of TRB CDR3s.

Reading from cysteine to phenylalanine, the CDR3 counts 16 amino acids. No coding sequence is recorded. According to the germline V gene, CDR1 reads SQVTM and CDR2 reads ANQGSEA. Each CD8+ T cell subset was flow-sorted in triplicate, with roughly 300,000 cells per subset placed directly into RLT lysis buffer. To keep memory contaminants out, a stringent definition of naive CD8+ T cells was applied: CD45RO-CCR7+CD27+CD95-. Peripheral blood mononuclear cells were isolated from buffy coats using standard density gradient centrifugation. A FACSAria III was used to flow-sort naive CD8+ T cells into CXCR3-negative and CXCR3-positive populations. Total RNA was extracted from sorted cells with an RNeasy Mini Kit. The sequencing machine was a NextSeq 550. The Human TCR Profiling Kit (MiLaboratory) was used to prepare UMI-labeled 5' RACE TRB cDNA libraries. cDNA synthesis used the entire amount of extracted RNA, and PCR amplification then used the entire amount of cDNA produced. The libraries were made side by side, with each library going through the same number of PCR cycles. The original pipeline was this. MIGEC and MiXCR extracted about 53,000 +/- 10,000 unique UMI-labeled TRB cDNA molecules per library, requiring at least two reads per UMI. Each library averaged about 37,000 +/- 9,700 functional in-frame TRB CDR3 nucleotide clonotypes without stop codons. After each sample was downsampled to 5000 UMI-labeled TRB molecules, VDJtools was used to calculate diversity metrics such as normalized Shannon-Wiener and Chao1. For the central five CDR3 residues, VDJtools calculated physicochemical properties weighted by clonotype size, namely interaction energy, strength, volume and Kidera factor 4. After reprocessing by TCRdb, each CDR3 protein sequence is one entry, and no DNA is given. For this entry, the V and J calls and clone size follow TCRdb and not the study's own pipeline. The sample's clone listing holds about 58,000 distinct CDR3 sequences. The ten largest clonotypes hold approximately 0.42% of the sample.

Details on this clonotype: Its antigen is unknown.

The specimen was naive CXCR3- CD8+ T cells from blood. The cell subset or site label on this specimen signifies: CD45RO-CCR7+CD27+CD95- naive CD8+ T cells lacking CXCR3 (TNR3-). This TCR was recovered from a human donor in good health. Some clones in this sample may be carry-over from other donors' samples. The rearrangement joined TRBV29-1 to TRBJ2-7; TCRdb gives TRBD1 as the D gene, but with no DNA this cannot be confirmed. The CDR3 region has the sequence CSVEDGTGTGIYEQYF.